The following is a T cell receptor (beta chain) sequence with its context. The sample holds a few counts of this clone. Its antigen is not yet known. No base qualities exist here, and no much larger clone lies one base off it. Spanning cysteine to phenylalanine, the CDR3 consists of 14 amino acids. Kept here is only the CDR3 DNA, which spans 42 bases and is read in frame from base 1. CDR1 and CDR2 (SGHKS, YYEKEE) derive from the germline V gene (reference sequence). The germline ends are 16 bases apart after V is trimmed by 5 bases and J by 7 bases. The data stem from a study of PD-L1 blockade in urothelial cancer (dated by TCRdb to the late 2010s). Regarding the study in general: All patients started therapy around 2014 and received atezolizumab 1,200 mg intravenously every 3 weeks. About 90% of the 29 patients were identified as males with urothelial cancer of bladder origin, and a prior smoking history was reported by 18 of 29 patients. An ECOG performance status of 0 or 1 was recorded for the patients, and 0 to 3 prior chemotherapy regimens had been received by the patients. Blood samples were analyzed 3 weeks after the start of treatment (second dose) and 6 weeks after the start of treatment. A median of about 150,000 T cells and 80,000 to 95,000 unique TCRs was obtained from blood samples, and a median clonality of approximately 0.08 was observed. The study, an exploratory multi-omic analysis, examined somatic, immune and clinical correlates of response to PD-L1 blockade with atezolizumab in urothelial cancer. Pretreatment tumor samples, along with matched peripheral blood serially collected before and after atezolizumab treatment, were subjected to TCR sequencing. Durable clinical benefit was defined as a progression-free survival longer than 6 months, and TCR features were additionally tested against progression-free survival and overall survival. In the same patients, whole exome sequencing and RNA sequencing of pretreatment tumors were performed in addition to TCR sequencing. Some ten patients reached durable clinical benefit, while about 20 patients did not. Pretreatment blood TCR-seq was available for about 27 patients, at least one posttreatment blood collection was obtained for around 25 patients, and tumor TCR-seq was available for around 25 patients. Here is what the overall study found, with its caveats: Improved progression-free and overall survival was found to be associated with pretreatment peripheral blood TCR clonality below the median. Among patients with durable benefit, tumor-associated TCR clones showed greater expansion in peripheral blood 3 weeks after treatment started (n ≈ 24, p = 0.022). Small sample size (n ≈ 28) and many exploratory analyses mean the results are intended to be hypothesis-generating.

In the paper's terms, the time point label means: peripheral blood 6 weeks after treatment start. A cohort of 25 to 30 patients with locally advanced or metastatic urothelial carcinoma, treated at Memorial Sloan Kettering on a trial protocol, was included. Peripheral blood mononuclear cells were collected pretreatment and during treatment, at between 1 and 8 total time points per patient. The Qiagen DNeasy Blood extraction kit was used to purify genomic DNA from total PBMCs and tumor samples. PBMCs were collected pretreatment and during treatment, and were isolated and stored as previously described. Each PCR received spiked-in synthetic TCR analog templates so that absolute template abundance could be estimated from read counts. TCRbeta CDR3 regions were amplified from genomic DNA with bias-controlled V and J gene primers using the immunoSEQ assay. Sequencing of rearranged TCRbeta segments was done at approximately 20X coverage. Per the original workflow: Sequencing errors were corrected by clustering and CDR3s were annotated against IMGT to assign V, D and J genes. Downstream analyses used only productive TCRbeta rearrangements and left out out-of-frame or stop-codon sequences. To compute clonality, Shannon entropy was normalized by the log of the number of unique productive sequences and then subtracted from one. Clones differing between time points or between blood and tumor were identified using Fisher's exact test with Benjamini-Hochberg correction, with an adjusted p below 0.01 applied as the threshold. The clones in this table, taken by TCRdb from immuneACCESS, are in-frame only. Not every clone is retained; where verified, under half of the shortfall comes from an unresolved V gene, and the cause of the rest is unknown. That table furnishes V, J and clone size, whereas the DNA furnished D and trimming. In this sample the table shows about 25,000 clones, roughly 84% of which occur a single time. Clones ranked in the top ten supply 1.6% of the sample.

The chain employs TRBV5-5 and TRBJ1-5; the D segment could be TRBD1, given 6 matching bases. This receptor was identified in a man in his 70s with urothelial cancer. The source was PBMCs, collected around atezolizumab (anti-PD-L1) treatment. The CDR3 reads CASSSDSQGQPQHF. In nucleotides, the sequence is TGTGCCAGCAGTTCGGACAGCCAAGGCCAGCCCCAGCATTTT.